The clone carrying this TCR beta chain appeared a single time. The antigen is unknown. This entry comes from a study of graft-versus-host responses after intestinal transplantation. Assay used: immunoSEQ multiplex PCR; TCRdb lists only in-frame clones, some missing. The table lists about 88,000 clones, 85% to 90% of them singletons. CDR1 and CDR2 (germline): MNHNS, SASEGT. This CDR3 is 15 amino acids long. Between the trimmed V and J ends, which lost 7 bases and 3 bases, there was a span of 16 bases. V and J are TRBV6-1 and TRBJ2-4, with D unclear. This clonotype was sampled from a human donor who received an intestinal transplant. The material sequenced was unstimulated CD4+ T cells sorted from spleen or lymph node cells, taken before intestinal transplant. The CDR3 loop is CASKFRLGDKNIQYF. For the CDR3, the DNA is TGTGCCAGCAAGTTCCGGCTAGGCGACAAAAACATTCAGTACTTC.